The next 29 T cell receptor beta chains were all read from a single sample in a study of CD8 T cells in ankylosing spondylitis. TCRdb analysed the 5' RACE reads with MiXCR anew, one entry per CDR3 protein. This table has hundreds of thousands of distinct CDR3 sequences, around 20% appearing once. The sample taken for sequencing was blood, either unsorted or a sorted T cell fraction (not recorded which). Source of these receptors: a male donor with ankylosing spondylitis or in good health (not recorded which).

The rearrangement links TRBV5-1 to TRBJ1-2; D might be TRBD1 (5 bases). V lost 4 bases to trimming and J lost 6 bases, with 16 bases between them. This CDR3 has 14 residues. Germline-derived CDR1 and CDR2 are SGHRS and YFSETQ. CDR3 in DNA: TGCGCCAGCAGCCTGAGGACATCCGGCGATGGCTACACCTTC. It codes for CASSLRTSGDGYTF.

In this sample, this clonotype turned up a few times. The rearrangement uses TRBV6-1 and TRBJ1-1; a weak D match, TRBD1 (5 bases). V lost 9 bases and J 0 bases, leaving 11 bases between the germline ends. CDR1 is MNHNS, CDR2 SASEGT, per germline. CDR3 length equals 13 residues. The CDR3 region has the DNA TGTGCCAGTCAAACGGACATGAACACTGAAGCTTTCTTT. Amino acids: CASQTDMNTEAFF.

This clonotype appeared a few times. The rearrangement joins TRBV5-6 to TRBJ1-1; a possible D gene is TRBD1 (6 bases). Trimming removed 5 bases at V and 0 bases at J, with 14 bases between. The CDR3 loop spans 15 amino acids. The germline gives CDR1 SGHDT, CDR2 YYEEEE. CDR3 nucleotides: TGTGCCAGCAGTAGAATCGGACAGATGAACACTGAAGCTTTCTTT. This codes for CASSRIGQMNTEAFF.

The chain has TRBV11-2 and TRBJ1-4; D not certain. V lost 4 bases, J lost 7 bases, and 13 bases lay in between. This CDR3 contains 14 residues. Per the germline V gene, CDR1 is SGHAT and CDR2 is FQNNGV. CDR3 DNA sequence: TGTGCCAGCAGCTCGACTGGACGGGCTGAAAAACTGTTTTTT. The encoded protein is CASSSTGRAEKLFF.

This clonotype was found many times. CDR3 sequence (DNA): TGCGCCAGCAGCCCTGGGGCGCGGAATGAGCAGTTCTTC. Translated, it gives CASSPGARNEQFF. The rearrangement joins TRBV5-1 to TRBJ2-1, with D possibly being TRBD1 (5 bases). The V gene lost 4 bases and the J gene lost 7 bases, with 12 bases spanning the gap. This CDR3 region has 13 residues. Germline CDR1 reads SGHRS; CDR2 reads YFSETQ.

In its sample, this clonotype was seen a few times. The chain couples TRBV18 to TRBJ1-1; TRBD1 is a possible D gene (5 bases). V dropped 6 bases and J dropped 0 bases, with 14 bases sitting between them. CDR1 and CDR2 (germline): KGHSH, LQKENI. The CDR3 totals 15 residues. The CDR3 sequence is CASSPRKGMNTEAFF. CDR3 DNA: TGTGCCAGCTCGCCCCGAAAGGGGATGAACACTGAAGCTTTCTTT.

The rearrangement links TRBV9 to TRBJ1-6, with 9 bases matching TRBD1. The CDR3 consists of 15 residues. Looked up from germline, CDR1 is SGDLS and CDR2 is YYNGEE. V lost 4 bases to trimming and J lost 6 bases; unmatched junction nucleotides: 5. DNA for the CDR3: TGTGCCAGCAGCTCCGGGACAGGGATTAATTCACCCCTCCACTTT. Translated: CASSSGTGINSPLHF.

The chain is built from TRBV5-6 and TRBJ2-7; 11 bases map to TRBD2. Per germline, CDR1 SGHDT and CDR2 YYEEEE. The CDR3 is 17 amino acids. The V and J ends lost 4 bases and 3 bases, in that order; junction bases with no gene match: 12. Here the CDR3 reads CASSLGLAASIIYEQYV. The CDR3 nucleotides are TGTGCCAGCAGCCTGGGACTAGCGGCCAGCATTATCTACGAGCAGTACGTC.

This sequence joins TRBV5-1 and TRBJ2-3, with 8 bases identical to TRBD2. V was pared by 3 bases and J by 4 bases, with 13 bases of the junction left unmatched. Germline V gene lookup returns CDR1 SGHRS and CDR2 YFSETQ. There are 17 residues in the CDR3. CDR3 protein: CASSSGAGGAAADTQYF. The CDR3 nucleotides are TGCGCCAGCAGCTCGGGGGCCGGGGGGGCCGCCGCAGATACGCAGTATTTT. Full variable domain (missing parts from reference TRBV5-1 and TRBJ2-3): KAGVTQTPRYLIKTRGQQVTLSCSPISGHRSVSWYQQTPGQGLQFLFEYFSETQRNKGNFPGRFSGRQFSNSRSEMNVSTLELGDSALYLCASSSGAGGAAADTQYFGPGTRLTVL.

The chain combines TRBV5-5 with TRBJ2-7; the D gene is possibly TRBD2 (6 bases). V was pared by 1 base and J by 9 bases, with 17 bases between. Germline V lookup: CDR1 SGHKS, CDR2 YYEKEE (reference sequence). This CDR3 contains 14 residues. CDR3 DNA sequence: TGTGCCAGCAGCTTGCTTGTGGGAGGAGGGGTGCAGTACGTC. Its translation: CASSLLVGGGVQYV.

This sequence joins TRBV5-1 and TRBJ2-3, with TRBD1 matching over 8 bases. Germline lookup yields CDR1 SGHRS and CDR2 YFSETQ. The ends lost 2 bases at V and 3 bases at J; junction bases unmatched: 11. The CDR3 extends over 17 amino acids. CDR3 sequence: CASSLMAGTGQTDTQYF. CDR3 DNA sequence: TGCGCCAGCAGCTTAATGGCCGGGACAGGACAAACAGATACGCAGTATTTT.

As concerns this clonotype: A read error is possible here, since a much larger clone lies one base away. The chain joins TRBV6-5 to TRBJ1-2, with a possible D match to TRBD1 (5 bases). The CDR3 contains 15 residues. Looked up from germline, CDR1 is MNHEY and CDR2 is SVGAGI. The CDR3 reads CANSYSITGARGYTF. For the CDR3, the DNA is TGTGCCAACAGTTACTCGATAACCGGGGCGCGGGGCTACACCTTC.

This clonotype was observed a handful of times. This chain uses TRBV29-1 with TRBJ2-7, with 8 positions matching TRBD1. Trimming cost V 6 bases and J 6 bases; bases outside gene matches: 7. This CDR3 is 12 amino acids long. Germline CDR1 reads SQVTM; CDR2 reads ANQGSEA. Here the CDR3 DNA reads TGCAGCGTCGGGACAGGTTCTTCCGAGCAGTACGTC. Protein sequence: CSVGTGSSEQYV.

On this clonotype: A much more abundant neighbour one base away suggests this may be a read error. CDR3 DNA: TGTGCCAGCAGTATCGAGACCCAGTACTTC. Amino acid sequence: CASSIETQYF. The chain carries TRBV28 and TRBJ2-5; D unclear. The germline V and J ends were trimmed by 5 bases and 5 bases, with 3 bases remaining between them. The CDR3 runs to 10 residues. Germline loops: CDR1 MDHEN, CDR2 SYDVKM.

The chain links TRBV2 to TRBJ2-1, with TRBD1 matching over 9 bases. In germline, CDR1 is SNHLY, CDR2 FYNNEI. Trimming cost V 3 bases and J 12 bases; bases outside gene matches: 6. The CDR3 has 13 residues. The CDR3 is CASSESGTGMQFF. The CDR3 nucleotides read TGTGCCAGCAGTGAGTCCGGGACAGGGATGCAGTTCTTC.

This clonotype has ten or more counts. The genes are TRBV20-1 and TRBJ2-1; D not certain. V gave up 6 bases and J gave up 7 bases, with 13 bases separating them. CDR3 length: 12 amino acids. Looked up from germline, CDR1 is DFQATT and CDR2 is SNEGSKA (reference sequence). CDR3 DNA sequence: TGCAGTGCCGTGCCACAAGTGAATGAGCAGTTCTTC. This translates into CSAVPQVNEQFF.

The CDR3 DNA follows: TGTGCCACGTCACACGGGACGCTACAGCCCCAGCATTTT. It yields the protein CATSHGTLQPQHF. The chain links TRBV24-1 to TRBJ1-5; tentative D call: TRBD1 (5 bases). Trimming left V 10 bases short and J 7 bases short, with 16 bases between. Looked up from germline, CDR1 is KGHDR and CDR2 is SFDVKD. The CDR3 loop spans 13 amino acids.

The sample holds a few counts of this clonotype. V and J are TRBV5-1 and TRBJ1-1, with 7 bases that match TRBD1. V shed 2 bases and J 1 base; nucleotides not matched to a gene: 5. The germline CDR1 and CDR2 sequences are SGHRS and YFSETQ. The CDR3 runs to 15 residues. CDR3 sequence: CASSLEGQPNTEAFF. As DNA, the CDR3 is TGCGCCAGCAGCTTAGAGGGACAGCCGAACACTGAAGCTTTCTTT.

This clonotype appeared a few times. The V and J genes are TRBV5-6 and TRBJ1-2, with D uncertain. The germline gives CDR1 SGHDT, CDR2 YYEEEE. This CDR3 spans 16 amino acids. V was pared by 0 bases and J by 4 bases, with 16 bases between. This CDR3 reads CASSLASTARLYGYTF. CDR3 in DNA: TGTGCCAGCAGCTTGGCCTCTACGGCGCGACTCTATGGCTACACCTTC.

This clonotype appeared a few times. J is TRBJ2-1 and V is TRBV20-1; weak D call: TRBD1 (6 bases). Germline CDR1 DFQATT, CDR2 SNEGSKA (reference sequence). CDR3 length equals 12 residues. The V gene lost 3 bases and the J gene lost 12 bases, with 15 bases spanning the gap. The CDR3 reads CSARGTQDGQFF. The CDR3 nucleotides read TGCAGTGCTAGGGGGACACAGGATGGGCAGTTCTTC.

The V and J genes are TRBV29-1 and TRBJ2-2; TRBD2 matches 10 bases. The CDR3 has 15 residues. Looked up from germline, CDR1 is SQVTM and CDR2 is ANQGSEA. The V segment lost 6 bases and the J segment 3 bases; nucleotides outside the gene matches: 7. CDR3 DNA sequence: TGCAGCGTAACGTCTAGCGGGGGACACACCGGGGAGCTGTTTTTT. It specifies CSVTSSGGHTGELFF.

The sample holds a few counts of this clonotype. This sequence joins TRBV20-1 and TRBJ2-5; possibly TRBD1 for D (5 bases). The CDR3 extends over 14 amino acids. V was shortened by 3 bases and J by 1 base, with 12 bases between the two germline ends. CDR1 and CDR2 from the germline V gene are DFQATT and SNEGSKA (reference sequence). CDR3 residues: CSASHGAAQETQYF. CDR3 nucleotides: TGCAGTGCTAGCCATGGGGCTGCCCAAGAGACCCAGTACTTC.

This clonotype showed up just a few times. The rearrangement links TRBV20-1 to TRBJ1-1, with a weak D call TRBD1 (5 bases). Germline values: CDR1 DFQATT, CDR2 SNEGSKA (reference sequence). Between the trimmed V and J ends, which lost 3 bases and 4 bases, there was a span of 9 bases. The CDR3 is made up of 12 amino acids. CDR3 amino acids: CSARRRGTEAFF. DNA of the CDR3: TGCAGTGCTAGGCGTAGGGGCACTGAAGCTTTCTTT.

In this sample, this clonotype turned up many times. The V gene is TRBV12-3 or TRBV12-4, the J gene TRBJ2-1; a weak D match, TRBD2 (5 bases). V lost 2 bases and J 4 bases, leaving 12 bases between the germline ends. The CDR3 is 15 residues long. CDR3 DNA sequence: TGTGCCAGCAGTTTAATGAGCGGAGGATACAATGAGCAGTTCTTC. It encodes CASSLMSGGYNEQFF.

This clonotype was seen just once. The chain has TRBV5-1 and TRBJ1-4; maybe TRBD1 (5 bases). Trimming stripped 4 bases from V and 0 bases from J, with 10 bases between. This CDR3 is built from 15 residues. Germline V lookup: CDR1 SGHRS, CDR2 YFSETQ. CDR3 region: CASSRDSPTNEKLFF. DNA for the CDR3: TGCGCCAGCAGCAGGGACTCACCAACTAATGAAAAACTGTTTTTT.

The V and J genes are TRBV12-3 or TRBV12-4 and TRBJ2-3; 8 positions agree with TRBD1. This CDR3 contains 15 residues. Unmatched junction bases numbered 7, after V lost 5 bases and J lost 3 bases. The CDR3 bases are TGTGCCAGCAGTACCGACAGGGGAAGTACAGATACGCAGTATTTT. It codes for CASSTDRGSTDTQYF.

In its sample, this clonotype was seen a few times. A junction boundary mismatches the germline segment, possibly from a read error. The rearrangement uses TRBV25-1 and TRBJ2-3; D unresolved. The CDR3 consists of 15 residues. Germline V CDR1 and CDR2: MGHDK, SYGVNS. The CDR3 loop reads CATSANTAWADTQYF. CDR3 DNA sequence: TGTGCCACCAGTGCCAACACCGCGTGGGCAGATACGCAGTATTTT.

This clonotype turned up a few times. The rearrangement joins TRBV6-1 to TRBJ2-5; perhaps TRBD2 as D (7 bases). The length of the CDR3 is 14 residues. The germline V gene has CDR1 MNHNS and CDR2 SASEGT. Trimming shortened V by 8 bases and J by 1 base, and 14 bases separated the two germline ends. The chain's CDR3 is CASLGGGGQETQYF. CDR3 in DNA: TGTGCCAGCCTCGGGGGAGGGGGCCAAGAGACCCAGTACTTC.

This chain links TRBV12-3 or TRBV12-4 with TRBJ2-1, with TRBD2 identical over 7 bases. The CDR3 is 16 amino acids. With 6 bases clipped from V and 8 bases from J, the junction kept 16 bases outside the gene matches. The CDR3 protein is CASRAAGVDYVDEQFF. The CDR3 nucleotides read TGTGCCAGCAGGGCGGCGGGAGTGGACTACGTCGATGAGCAGTTCTTC.